The following is a TCR beta chain sequence with its context. Its antigen is as yet unknown. The data originate from a study of T cell responses to AZD1222 COVID-19 vaccine. Study-level background: Some second doses came at about 4 weeks and others at about 12 weeks; these were pooled. Whole-study results and caveats: Donors were mostly white British, more females; clonal diversity possibly underestimated. Close to half of spike-specific TCRs reportedly recognize unmutated variant regions.

Only in-frame clones appear in the TCRdb table, and some are missing; sequencing was by immunoSEQ multiplex PCR. The sample has about 120,000 clones, roughly nine tenths seen once. V was pared by 7 bases and J by 2 bases, with 12 bases of the junction left unmatched. The germline V gene has CDR1 MDHEN and CDR2 SYDVKM. The CDR3 has 17 amino acids. The input for sequencing was peripheral blood, taken on day 0 of AZD1222 vaccination. This chain uses TRBV28 with TRBJ1-3; 9 nucleotides line up with TRBD1. This receptor was identified in an adult in good health. CDR3 amino acids: CASTEVRGQGTGNTIYF. The DNA of the CDR3 is TGTGCCAGCACCGAGGTTAGGGGACAGGGTACTGGAAACACCATATATTTT.